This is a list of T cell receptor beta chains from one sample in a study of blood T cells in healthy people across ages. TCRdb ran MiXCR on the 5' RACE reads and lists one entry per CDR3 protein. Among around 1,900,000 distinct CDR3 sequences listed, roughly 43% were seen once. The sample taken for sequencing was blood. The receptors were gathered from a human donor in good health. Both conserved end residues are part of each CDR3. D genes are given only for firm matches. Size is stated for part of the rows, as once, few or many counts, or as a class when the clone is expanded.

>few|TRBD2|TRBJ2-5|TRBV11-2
TGTGCCAGCATGCGGGGGAGGCGAGAGACCCAGTACTTC
CASMRGRRETQYF
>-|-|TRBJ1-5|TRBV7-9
TGTGCCAGCAGCTTAGGCGGGACAATCTATAGCAATCAGCCCCAGCATTTT
CASSLGGTIYSNQPQHF
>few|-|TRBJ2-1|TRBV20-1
TGCAGTGCGGGGGAATGGAACTCCTACAATGAGCAGTTCTTC
CSAGEWNSYNEQFF
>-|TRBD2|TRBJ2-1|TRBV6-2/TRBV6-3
TGTGCCAGCAGTACTAGCGGGGGGGCCGAGGGTGAGCAGTTCTTC
CASSTSGGAEGEQFF
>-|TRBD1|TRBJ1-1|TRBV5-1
TGCGCCAGCAGGACAGGGGGTTTTGGGAACACTGAAGCTTTCTTT
CASRTGGFGNTEAFF
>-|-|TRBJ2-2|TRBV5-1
TGCGCCAGCAGCACCGGACTCGCGGGGTTGTCCGGGGAGCTGTTTTTT
CASSTGLAGLSGELFF
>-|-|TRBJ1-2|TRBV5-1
TGCGCCAGCAGCTTCCTACAGGGCCCCTATGGCTACACCTTC
CASSFLQGPYGYTF
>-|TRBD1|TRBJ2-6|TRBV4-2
TGTGCCAGCAGCCAGAGAGGACAGGACCGCCGATCTGGGGCCAACGTCCTGACTTTC
CASSQRGQDRRSGANVLTF
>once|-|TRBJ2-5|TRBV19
TGTGCCAGTAGTATGTCGGCGGGAACCCAAGAGACCCAGTACTTC
CASSMSAGTQETQYF
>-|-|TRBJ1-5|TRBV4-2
TGTGCCAGCAGCCAAGTTGGTATACGGGGGCCCAATCAGCCCCAGCATTTT
CASSQVGIRGPNQPQHF
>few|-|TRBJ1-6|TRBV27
TGTGCCAGCAGTTTAGGAGGGAGGGTTTCACCCCTCCACTTT
CASSLGGRVSPLHF
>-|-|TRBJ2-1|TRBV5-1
TGCGCCAGCAGCTTGGTCGCGACTAGCTCCTACAATGAGCAGTTCTTC
CASSLVATSSYNEQFF
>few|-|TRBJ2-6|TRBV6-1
TGTGCCAGCAGCTCGAGGGGCAGGGAGTACTCTGGGGCCAACGTCCTGACTTTC
CASSSRGREYSGANVLTF
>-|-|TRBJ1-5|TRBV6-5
TGTGCCAGCAGACTAGAAGCGGAACAGCCCCAGCATTTT
CASRLEAEQPQHF
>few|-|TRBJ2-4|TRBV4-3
TGCGCCAGCAGCCAAAAGTGGCGGGGATACAAAAACATTCAGTACTTC
CASSQKWRGYKNIQYF
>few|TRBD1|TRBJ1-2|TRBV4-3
TGCGCCAGCAGCCAAGAAAGGACAGGGATCCATAACTATGGCTACACCTTC
CASSQERTGIHNYGYTF
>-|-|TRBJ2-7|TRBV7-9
TGTGCCAGCAGCCGCCCCCGGGCAGGATCCTACGAGCAGTACTTC
CASSRPRAGSYEQYF
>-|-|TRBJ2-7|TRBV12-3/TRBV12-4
TGTGCCAGCAGTTTATGGGGCAGGGGATCTCGCGAGCAGTACTTC
CASSLWGRGSREQYF
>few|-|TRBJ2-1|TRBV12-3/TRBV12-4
TGTGCCAGCAGTTTAGGAGTTACCAATGAGCAGTTCTTC
CASSLGVTNEQFF
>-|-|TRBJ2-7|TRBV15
TGTGCCACCAAGGGACCTAATTCCTACGAGCAGTACTTC
CATKGPNSYEQYF
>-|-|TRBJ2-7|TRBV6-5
TGCGCCAGCAGCCGCGGGACAGCCGGCGAGCAGTACTTC
CASSRGTAGEQYF
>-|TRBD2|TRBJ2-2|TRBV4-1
TGCGCCAGCAGCCAAGAACCTAGCGGGGGGGAGCTGTTTTTT
CASSQEPSGGELFF
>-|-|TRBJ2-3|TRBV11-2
TGTGCCAGCAGCTTATCCCAGAGTCGACTCGGGGCAGATACGCAGTATTTT
CASSLSQSRLGADTQYF
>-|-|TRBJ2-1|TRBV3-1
TGTGCCAGCAGCGTATCGGGGGGCCCACTTTACAATGAGCAGTTCTTC
CASSVSGGPLYNEQFF
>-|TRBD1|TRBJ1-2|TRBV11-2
TGTGCCAGCAGCTCTACGCCCGGGACAGGGGCGGGCTACACCTTC
CASSSTPGTGAGYTF
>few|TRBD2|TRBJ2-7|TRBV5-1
TGCGCCAGCAACCCGGGACTAGCGGGGTCCTACGAGCAGTACTTC
CASNPGLAGSYEQYF
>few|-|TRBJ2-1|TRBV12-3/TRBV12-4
TGTGCCAGCAATGCGCTCCTAAGCTCCTACAATGAGCAGTTCTTC
CASNALLSSYNEQFF
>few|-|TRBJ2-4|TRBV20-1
TGCAGTGCTAATGTGGGGGTGAGAAACATTCAGTACTTC
CSANVGVRNIQYF
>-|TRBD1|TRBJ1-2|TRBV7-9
TGTGCCAGCAGCTCCCACAGGGGTGGCTATGGCTACACCTTC
CASSSHRGGYGYTF
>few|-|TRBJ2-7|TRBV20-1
TGCAGTGCGGAGAAGGGAGCCCTCTCCTACGAGCAGTACTTC
CSAEKGALSYEQYF
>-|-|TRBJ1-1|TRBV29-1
TGCAGCGTCTTCAGCCAGGGGCATGGGGGCACTGAAGCTTTCTTT
CSVFSQGHGGTEAFF
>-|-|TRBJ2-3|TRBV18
TGTGCCAGCTCCCCTGGGAGGCTGAAGAGCACAGATACGCAGTATTTT
CASSPGRLKSTDTQYF
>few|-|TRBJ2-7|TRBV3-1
TGTGCCAGCAGCCATACAGTATTCGAGCAGTACTTC
CASSHTVFEQYF
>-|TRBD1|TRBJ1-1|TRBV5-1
TGCGCCACCAAACTAACCCTCAGACAGGGGGCTTGGGAGAGCACTGAAGCTTTCTTT
CATKLTLRQGAWESTEAFF
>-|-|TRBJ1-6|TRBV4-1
TGCGCCAGCAGCCAAGATCGAAGGAATTCACCCCTCCACTTT
CASSQDRRNSPLHF
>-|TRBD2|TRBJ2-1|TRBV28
TGTGCCAGCAGAGGACTAGCGGGGCGAAGCTCCTACAATGAGCAGTTCTTC
CASRGLAGRSSYNEQFF
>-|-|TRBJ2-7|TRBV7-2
TGTGCCAGCAGCTTAAGACACAGCCTCTCCTACGAGCAGTACTTC
CASSLRHSLSYEQYF
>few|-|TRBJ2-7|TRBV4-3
TGCGCCAGCAGCCAAGATCTTTCAGGGATAGGGGGCGAGCAGTACTTC
CASSQDLSGIGGEQYF
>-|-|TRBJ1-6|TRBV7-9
TGTGCCAGCAGTGTCGTGGATGGGGGGGATAATTCACCCCTCCACTTT
CASSVVDGGDNSPLHF
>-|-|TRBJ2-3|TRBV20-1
TGCAGTGCGTTCTCCGGGGCGCCCACAGATACGCAGTATTTT
CSAFSGAPTDTQYF
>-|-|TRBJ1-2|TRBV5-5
TGTGCCAGCAGCTTGTACGATTATGCTGGGGACTATGGCTACACCTTC
CASSLYDYAGDYGYTF
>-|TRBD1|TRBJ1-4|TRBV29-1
TGCAGCGTTGGCGAACAGGGGGCGGGTGGAAAACTGTTTTTT
CSVGEQGAGGKLFF
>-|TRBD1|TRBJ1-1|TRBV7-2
TGTGCCAGCAGCGATCGACAGGGTAAAGGGACTGAAGCTTTCTTT
CASSDRQGKGTEAFF
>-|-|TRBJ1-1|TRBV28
TGTGCCAGCAGTTTAAAGGGGCCGATTGAAGCTTTCTTT
CASSLKGPIEAFF
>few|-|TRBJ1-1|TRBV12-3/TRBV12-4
TGTGCCAGCAGTTTATGGCAGGGAGGCACTGAAGCTTTCTTT
CASSLWQGGTEAFF
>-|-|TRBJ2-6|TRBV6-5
TGTGCCAGCACCCTCCGGGCTGGGGCCAACGTCCTGACTTTC
CASTLRAGANVLTF
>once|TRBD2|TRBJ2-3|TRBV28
TGTGCCAGCACTGGGGGGTTTAGCGGGCGCACGGATACGCAGTATTTT
CASTGGFSGRTDTQYF
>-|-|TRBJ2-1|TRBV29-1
TGCAGCGCCGGACAAGTAGACAATGAGCAGTTCTTC
CSAGQVDNEQFF
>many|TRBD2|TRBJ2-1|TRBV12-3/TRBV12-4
TGTGCCAGCAGTCCACGACTAGCCGGTCACAATGAGCAGTTCTTC
CASSPRLAGHNEQFF
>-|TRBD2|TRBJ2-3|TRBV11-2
TGTGCCAGCAGCTTCACCGGGACTAGTATCACAGATACGCAGTATTTT
CASSFTGTSITDTQYF
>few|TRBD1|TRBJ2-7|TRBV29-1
TGCAGCGTCACGGACAGGGCAGACTACGAGCAGTACTTC
CSVTDRADYEQYF
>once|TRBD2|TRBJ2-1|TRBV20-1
TGCAGTGCTAGAGACGCCCGTAGCGGGAGCCTGAACAATGAGCAGTTCTTC
CSARDARSGSLNNEQFF
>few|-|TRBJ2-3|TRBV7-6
TGTGCCAGCAGCTTAGATGTAGGGGCGTTTCCCTATACGCAGTATTTT
CASSLDVGAFPYTQYF
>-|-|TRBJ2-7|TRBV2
TGTGCCAGCAGTGATTGGGTATTGGCGTACGAGCAGTACTTC
CASSDWVLAYEQYF
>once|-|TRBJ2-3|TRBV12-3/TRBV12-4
TGTGCCAGCACCCACATAAGGAGTACAGATACGCAGTATTTT
CASTHIRSTDTQYF
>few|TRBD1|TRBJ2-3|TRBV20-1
TGCAGTGCTAGACCCGGGACAGGGCCGGGGGATACGCAGTATTTT
CSARPGTGPGDTQYF
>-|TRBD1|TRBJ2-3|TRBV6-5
TGTGCCAGCAGTTACTCGGGGACAGGGGCCACAGATACGCAGTATTTT
CASSYSGTGATDTQYF
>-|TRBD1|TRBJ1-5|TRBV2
TGTGCCAGCAGATCACAGGGGGCGAATCCCCAGCATTTT
CASRSQGANPQHF